This T cell receptor beta chain was identified in a study of shared clonotypes between healthy human individuals. Points from the study as a whole: Represented diversity, genetic and exposure-history alike, was limited by few donors. Rarefaction exposed incomplete sorted-subset sequencing despite large depth.

About 30,000 T cell genomes, or roughly 200 ng DNA, went into the sorted-subset replicate PCRs. The protocol was immunoSEQ multiplex PCR, while the TCRdb copy is restricted to in-frame clones and leaves out a portion. The data contain some 1 million clones, about 80% of them seen just once; the ten biggest clones take up 1.4% to 1.5%. About this clone: Antigen: not known.

The receptor comes from a man between 18 and 35 years old in good health. Sequencing was carried out using memory CD4+ T cells sorted from blood. The subset is: CD45RA-negative fraction.

CDR3 loop: CASSSSTGGGEQFF. In DNA form, the CDR3 reads TGCGCCAGCAGCTCCTCTACAGGGGGCGGTGAGCAGTTCTTC. The V and J genes are TRBV5-1 and TRBJ2-1, with 9 bases lining up with TRBD1. V dropped 3 bases and J dropped 9; count of bases not matched to a gene: 7. The CDR3 covers 14 residues. Germline assignment: CDR1 SGHRS and CDR2 YFSETQ. Using reference TRBV5-1 and TRBJ2-1 for the parts outside the CDR3, the full variable domain is KAGVTQTPRYLIKTRGQQVTLSCSPISGHRSVSWYQQTPGQGLQFLFEYFSETQRNKGNFPGRFSGRQFSNSRSEMNVSTLELGDSALYLCASSSSTGGGEQFFGPGTRLTVL.